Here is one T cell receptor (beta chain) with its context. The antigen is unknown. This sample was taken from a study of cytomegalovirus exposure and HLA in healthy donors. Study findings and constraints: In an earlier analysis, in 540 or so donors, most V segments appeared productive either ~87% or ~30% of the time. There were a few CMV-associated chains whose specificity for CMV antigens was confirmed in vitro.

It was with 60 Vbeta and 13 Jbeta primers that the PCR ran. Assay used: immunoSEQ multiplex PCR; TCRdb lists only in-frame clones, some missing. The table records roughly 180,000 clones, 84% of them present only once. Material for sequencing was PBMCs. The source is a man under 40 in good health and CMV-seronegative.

The CDR3 is CAWSVPLSYSPLHF. CDR3 nucleotide sequence: TGTGCCTGGAGTGTACCGCTCAGTTATTCACCCCTCCACTTT. The V call is TRBV30, the J call TRBJ1-6; no clear D. Trimming stripped 0 bases from V and 8 bases from J, with 11 bases between. The CDR3 has 14 amino acids. The germline V gene encodes CDR1 GTSNPN and CDR2 SVGIG (reference sequence).